These 30 T cell receptor beta chains were sequenced from one sample in a study of blood T cell repertoires in COVID-19. This table comes from immunoSEQ multiplex PCR, and its TCRdb copy is limited to in-frame clones, with some not included. The repertoire holds 150,000 to 200,000 clones, with 80% to 90% as singletons. Material for sequencing was peripheral blood. These receptors originate from a man in his late teens or twenties who had recovered from COVID-19.

The V and J genes are TRBV7-8 and TRBJ2-5; TRBD2 matches at 11 bases. The CDR3 runs 14 residues. Unmatched junction bases numbered 9, after V lost 6 bases and J lost 9 bases. Germline V gene lookup returns CDR1 SGHVS and CDR2 FQNEAQ. The CDR3 spells CASRTTSGASAQYF. CDR3 nucleotide sequence: TGTGCCAGCAGAACGACTAGCGGGGCGTCGGCCCAGTACTTC.

The gene calls are TRBV5-1 and TRBJ2-7; no definite D call. The CDR3 is made up of 15 amino acids. V lost 2 bases to trimming and J lost 6 bases, with 18 bases between them. Germline V gives CDR1 SGHRS, CDR2 YFSETQ. In DNA form, the CDR3 reads TGCGCCAGCAGCTTTGCCCGAGATCCTCCCGGCGAGCAGTACTTC. Translating it yields CASSFARDPPGEQYF.

The chain combines TRBV3-1 (or the pseudogene TRBV3-2) with TRBJ1-2; 8 nucleotides line up with TRBD1. CDR1 and CDR2 from the germline V gene are LGHDT and YNNKEL (reference sequence). The CDR3 contains 15 residues. J lost 2 bases, V lost 4 bases, and 6 bases had no gene match. CDR3 nucleotides: TGTGCCAGCAGCCGCGGGACAGGTGACAACTATGGCTACACCTTC. Its translation is CASSRGTGDNYGYTF.

The chain couples TRBV5-1 to TRBJ2-1; 12 bases match TRBD2. Germline values: CDR1 SGHRS, CDR2 YFSETQ. The ends lost 3 bases at V and 4 bases at J; junction bases unmatched: 5. The CDR3 has 16 amino acids. The CDR3: CASSSSSGRGYNEQFF. The CDR3 nucleotides are TGCGCCAGCAGCTCCTCTAGCGGGAGGGGTTACAATGAGCAGTTCTTC.

CDR3 sequence (DNA): TGTGCTAGTGCAACTAGCGGGAGCACAGATACGCAGTATTTT. Its protein is CASATSGSTDTQYF. This rearrangement joins TRBV12-5 to TRBJ2-3; 9 bases line up with TRBD2. This CDR3 has 14 residues. V trimming: 7 bases; J trimming: 0 bases; junction bases outside the gene matches: 2. The germline gives CDR1 LGHNT, CDR2 FRNRAP. Full variable domain (outside the CDR3, taken from reference TRBV12-5 and TRBJ2-3): DARVTQTPRHKVTEMGQEVTMRCQPILGHNTVFWYRQTMMQGLELLAYFRNRAPLDDSGMPKDRFSAEMPDATLATLKIQPSEPRDSAVYFCASATSGSTDTQYFGPGTRLTVL.

The rearrangement links TRBV7-2 to TRBJ1-3; 11 nucleotides match TRBD1. Germline V gene data show CDR1 as SGHTA and CDR2 as FQGNSA. The V gene end was trimmed by 3 bases and the J gene end by 4 bases; junction bases not matched to a gene: 5. The CDR3 loop spans 16 amino acids. The CDR3: CASSLDRGRSGNTIYF. The CDR3 coding sequence is TGTGCCAGCAGCTTGGACAGGGGGCGAAGCGGAAACACCATATATTTT.

The chain links TRBV28 to TRBJ1-3; a weak D match, TRBD1 (6 bases). Trimming removed 3 bases at V and 0 bases at J, with 12 bases between. Germline CDR1 MDHEN, CDR2 SYDVKM. The CDR3 has 16 residues. The DNA for the CDR3 is TGTGCCAGCAGTTTGGGACAAGGACTCTCTGGAAACACCATATATTTT. Its protein product is CASSLGQGLSGNTIYF.

The chain joins TRBV28 to TRBJ1-2, with D possibly matching TRBD1 (6 bases). Germline-derived CDR1 and CDR2 are MDHEN and SYDVKM. V was trimmed by 1 base and J by 2 bases, leaving 8 bases between them. The CDR3 covers 14 residues. The chain's CDR3 is CASSLYQGNYGYTF. The CDR3 nucleotides read TGTGCCAGCAGTTTATATCAGGGGAACTATGGCTACACCTTC.

V gene TRBV6-1 combines with J gene TRBJ2-2; D is possibly TRBD1 (6 bases). The germline V gene encodes CDR1 MNHNS and CDR2 SASEGT. The CDR3 length is 15 residues. Trimming cost V 3 bases and J 2 bases, with 10 bases left between them. The CDR3 protein is CASSEGAFNTGELFF. Written as DNA, the CDR3 is TGTGCCAGCAGTGAGGGGGCGTTTAACACCGGGGAGCTGTTTTTT.

CDR3 sequence: CASSTGQGDGEKLFF. In DNA form, the CDR3 reads TGCGCCAGCAGCACTGGACAGGGGGATGGGGAAAAACTGTTTTTT. The chain joins TRBV5-1 to TRBJ1-4, with 10 bases that match TRBD1. The CDR3 sequence is 15 residues long. Germline V gives CDR1 SGHRS, CDR2 YFSETQ. Trimming cost V 4 bases and J 8 bases; bases outside gene matches: 8.

The V gene is TRBV28, the J gene TRBJ1-4, with a tentative D call TRBD1 (5 bases). Trimming took off 4 bases at V and 8 bases at J, with 17 bases between the two ends. The length of the CDR3 is 15 residues. Looked up from germline, CDR1 is MDHEN and CDR2 is SYDVKM. The CDR3 spells CASSSSGGGKEKLFF. In DNA, the CDR3 is TGTGCCAGCAGTTCGTCGGGGGGGGGAAAGGAAAAACTGTTTTTT.

This chain uses TRBV10-3 with TRBJ2-1, with 8 bases lining up with TRBD2. Germline CDR1 ENHRY, CDR2 SYGVKD. CDR3 length: 17 residues. Germline trimming cut 0 bases from V and 5 bases from J; bases unmatched to any gene: 9. In nucleotides, the CDR3 is TGTGCCATCAGTGAGTCGAGGGCCAGCGGGAGCGACAATGAGCAGTTCTTC. Protein: CAISESRASGSDNEQFF.

The chain combines TRBV5-4 with TRBJ1-3; no definite D call. V shed 0 bases and J shed 0 bases, with 7 bases lying between them. Germline-derived CDR1 and CDR2 are SGHNT and YYREEE (reference sequence). The CDR3 covers 15 residues. The CDR3 DNA follows: TGTGCCAGCAGCTTGGCCGGGAGCTCTGGAAACACCATATATTTT. Protein: CASSLAGSSGNTIYF.

This sequence joins TRBV6-5 and TRBJ1-1, with 10 positions matching TRBD1. The CDR3 loop spans 14 amino acids. The germline gives CDR1 MNHEY, CDR2 SVGAGI. V gave up 4 bases and J gave up 7 bases; unmatched junction bases: 6. CDR3 sequence reads: CASSSTGGYSEAFF. The CDR3 nucleotides read TGTGCCAGCAGTTCGACAGGGGGCTACAGTGAAGCTTTCTTT.

The chain employs TRBV7-2 and TRBJ2-2; 10 bases match TRBD1. V was clipped by 2 bases and J by 4 bases; unmatched bases: 4. Germline assignment: CDR1 SGHTA and CDR2 FQGNSA. The CDR3 is made up of 16 amino acids. CDR3 DNA: TGTGCCAGCAGCTTAAGGACAGGGGGGGTCACCGGGGAGCTGTTTTTT. It yields the protein CASSLRTGGVTGELFF.

The chain couples TRBV6-1 to TRBJ2-3, with TRBD2 as a possible D gene (6 bases). With 0 bases removed from V and 8 bases from J, the gap between germline ends came to 12 bases. Germline-derived CDR1 and CDR2 are MNHNS and SASEGT. The CDR3 loop spans 14 amino acids. The CDR3 sequence: CASSEAGAGGTQYF. The CDR3 bases are TGTGCCAGCAGTGAAGCAGGGGCCGGGGGTACGCAGTATTTT.

The V and J genes are TRBV4-3 and TRBJ2-3, with 12 bases aligning to TRBD2. The germline V gene encodes CDR1 LGHNA and CDR2 YSLEER. The V gene end was trimmed by 0 bases and the J gene end by 6 bases; junction bases not matched to a gene: 7. The CDR3 covers 17 residues. The CDR3, as DNA: TGCGCCAGCAGCCAAGATGGGAGACTAGCGGGAGCGGATACGCAGTATTTT. Protein product: CASSQDGRLAGADTQYF.

The chain joins TRBV5-1 to TRBJ1-2; possibly TRBD1 for D (6 bases). Trimming cost V 0 bases and J 8 bases, with 14 bases left between them. This CDR3 is 14 amino acids long. CDR1 and CDR2 from the germline V gene are SGHRS and YFSETQ. CDR3 protein: CASSLVAGGRGYTF. Here the CDR3 DNA reads TGCGCCAGCAGCTTGGTTGCGGGGGGCAGAGGCTACACCTTC. Full variable domain (outside the CDR3, taken from reference TRBV5-1 and TRBJ1-2): KAGVTQTPRYLIKTRGQQVTLSCSPISGHRSVSWYQQTPGQGLQFLFEYFSETQRNKGNFPGRFSGRQFSNSRSEMNVSTLELGDSALYLCASSLVAGGRGYTFGSGTRLTVV.

This chain connects TRBV7-8 to TRBJ2-2; perhaps TRBD2 as D (6 bases). CDR3 length equals 15 residues. The V and J ends lost 5 bases and 2 bases respectively, with 12 bases between them. Germline V lookup: CDR1 SGHVS, CDR2 FQNEAQ. This chain's CDR3 is CASSVPGDNTGELFF. DNA for the CDR3: TGTGCCAGCAGCGTACCGGGAGATAACACCGGGGAGCTGTTTTTT.

This chain uses TRBV19 with TRBJ2-6, with D possibly being TRBD2 (6 bases). CDR1 and CDR2 (germline): LNHDA, SQIVND (reference sequence). CDR3 length equals 17 residues. V lost 5 bases and J lost 0, with 14 bases in between. The CDR3 DNA is TGTGCCAGTAGTCCGGGGACTTTTTACTCTGGGGCCAACGTCCTGACTTTC. This translates into CASSPGTFYSGANVLTF.

This clone was recorded once. The chain has TRBV6-2 or TRBV6-3 and TRBJ2-1; 8 bases fit TRBD2. The CDR3 extends over 16 amino acids. Per the germline V gene, CDR1 is MNHEY and CDR2 is SVGEGT. The ends lost 2 bases at V and 5 bases at J; junction bases unmatched: 8. DNA of the CDR3: TGTGCCAGCAGTTACCGGGGTAGCGGGGCCGACAATGAGCAGTTCTTC. Its translation is CASSYRGSGADNEQFF.

V gene TRBV28 combines with J gene TRBJ2-7; D may be TRBD1 (5 bases). Germline V gene sequence: CDR1 MDHEN, CDR2 SYDVKM. Deletions cut 4 bases from V and 5 bases from J, with 9 bases between. This CDR3 is 12 amino acids long. The CDR3 loop reads CASSSPRDEQYF. The CDR3 coding sequence is TGTGCCAGCAGTTCCCCCAGGGACGAGCAGTACTTC.

This clone was observed a few times. This chain links TRBV5-8 with TRBJ2-2; D uncertain. CDR1 is SGHTS and CDR2 is YDEGEE in the germline V gene. This CDR3 region has 13 residues. The V end was cut by 1 base, the J end by 9 bases, with 10 bases between. The CDR3 DNA follows: TGTGCCAGCAGCTTGACTAATACCAGGGAGCTGTTTTTT. Protein sequence: CASSLTNTRELFF. The full variable domain, with the rest looked up from reference TRBV5-8 and TRBJ2-2, is EAGVTQSPTHLIKTRGQQATLRCSPISGHTSVYWYQQALGLGLQFLLWYDEGEERNRGNFPPRFSGRQFPNYSSELNVNALELEDSALYLCASSLTNTRELFFGEGSRLTVL.

This rearrangement joins TRBV7-3 to TRBJ2-1; 7 nucleotides line up with TRBD1. With 5 bases clipped from V and 6 bases from J, the junction kept 4 bases outside the gene matches. CDR3 length equals 13 residues. CDR1 is SGHTA, CDR2 FQGTGA, per germline. Written as DNA, the CDR3 is TGTGCCAGCAGCATAGGGACAGCCAATGAGCAGTTCTTC. Translation: CASSIGTANEQFF.

This clone was counted once. This rearrangement joins TRBV25-1 to TRBJ2-1; D possibly corresponds to TRBD2 (6 bases). Deletions cut 4 bases from V and 14 bases from J, with 15 bases between. The CDR3 has 12 residues. The germline V gene encodes CDR1 MGHDK and CDR2 SYGVNS. CDR3 region: CASSGGTYAEFF. CDR3 bases: TGTGCCAGCAGTGGCGGGACGTATGCAGAGTTCTTC.

This clone turned up a few times. The chain links TRBV5-4 to TRBJ2-3; TRBD2 aligns across 8 bases. Germline CDR1 SGHNT, CDR2 YYREEE (reference sequence). The CDR3 is 13 amino acids. V was clipped by 4 bases and J by 4 bases; unmatched bases: 2. This chain's CDR3 is CASSPGGADTQYF. In nucleotides, the CDR3 is TGTGCCAGCAGCCCGGGGGGGGCAGATACGCAGTATTTT. The full variable domain, rest sourced from reference TRBV5-4 and TRBJ2-3, is ETGVTQSPTHLIKTRGQQVTLRCSSQSGHNTVSWYQQALGQGPQFIFQYYREEENGRGNFPPRFSGLQFPNYSSELNVNALELDDSALYLCASSPGGADTQYFGPGTRLTVL.

This clone was observed once. The V and J genes are TRBV19 and TRBJ2-7, with 13 bases that match TRBD2. The V segment lost 9 bases and the J segment 0 bases; nucleotides outside the gene matches: 5. From germline, CDR1 is LNHDA and CDR2 SQIVND (reference sequence). The CDR3 runs to 15 residues. The CDR3, as DNA: TGTGCCAGCGGACTAGCGGGAGCTAACTCCTACGAGCAGTACTTC. Residues: CASGLAGANSYEQYF.

The chain combines TRBV7-9 with TRBJ1-4, with 9 nucleotides matching TRBD1. The germline CDR1 and CDR2 sequences are SEHNR and FQNEAQ (reference sequence). This CDR3 is built from 18 residues. The trim removed 3 bases at V and 0 bases at J, leaving 8 bases unmatched. The CDR3 reads CASSLDRGLQATNEKLFF. The DNA of the CDR3 is TGTGCCAGCAGCTTGGACAGGGGCCTACAAGCAACTAATGAAAAACTGTTTTTT.

The chain has TRBV3-1 (or the pseudogene TRBV3-2) and TRBJ2-7; D unclear. V shed 0 bases and J shed 1 base, with 13 bases lying between them. The CDR3 spans 16 residues. Germline loops: CDR1 LGHDT, CDR2 YNNKEL (reference sequence). CDR3 in DNA: TGTGCCAGCAGCCAAGATTCGCGACTCATTTCCTACGAGCAGTACTTC. Protein: CASSQDSRLISYEQYF.

The chain carries TRBV7-9 and TRBJ1-2; TRBD1 aligns across 7 bases. The germline V gene encodes CDR1 SEHNR and CDR2 FQNEAQ (reference sequence). V gave up 5 bases and J gave up 6 bases; unmatched junction bases: 6. The CDR3 covers 13 residues. This CDR3 reads CASSTGVWDGYTF. CDR3 DNA: TGTGCCAGCAGCACAGGGGTTTGGGATGGCTACACCTTC.